The rows below give T cell receptor beta chains drawn from one sample of a study of OX40 agonist ivuxolimab in advanced cancers. Sequencing was performed with immunoSEQ multiplex PCR; in TCRdb, only in-frame clones are kept and a portion is missing. The sample contains over 80,000 clones, approximately 87% of which appear only once. The sample was CD4+ or CD8+ T cells sorted from blood, taken in a trial of the OX40 agonist ivuxolimab. The receptors were sampled from an adult with an advanced solid tumor such as melanoma, head and neck, liver or kidney cancer. Both conserved end residues are part of each CDR3. A D gene is named only where the DNA matches it firmly. Some rows have no size entry. The others give once, few or many, or a class for an expanded clone.

d_call: -; j_call: TRBJ1-4; clone_size: -; v_call: TRBV7-9; cdr3_aa: CASSRAGLGEKLFF; cdr3_nt: TGTGCCAGCAGCCGGGCGGGCCTGGGGGAAAAACTGTTTTTT
d_call: TRBD2; j_call: TRBJ2-3; clone_size: -; v_call: TRBV5-1; cdr3_aa: CASRPGLAGPDTQYF; cdr3_nt: TGCGCCAGCAGACCGGGACTAGCGGGCCCAGATACGCAGTATTTT
d_call: TRBD1; j_call: TRBJ1-2; clone_size: few; v_call: TRBV7-2; cdr3_aa: CASSPDRVYTF; cdr3_nt: TGTGCCAGCAGCCCGGACAGGGTGTACACCTTC
d_call: -; j_call: TRBJ1-3; clone_size: -; v_call: TRBV10-3; cdr3_aa: CAISGSGSGNTIYF; cdr3_nt: TGTGCCATCAGTGGCTCGGGTTCTGGAAACACCATATATTTT
d_call: TRBD1; j_call: TRBJ2-3; clone_size: -; v_call: TRBV5-6; cdr3_aa: CASSLGQGASGTDTQYF; cdr3_nt: TGTGCCAGCAGCTTAGGACAGGGGGCATCTGGCACAGATACGCAGTATTTT
d_call: -; j_call: TRBJ1-3; clone_size: few; v_call: TRBV6-1; cdr3_aa: CASSTGPGNTIYF; cdr3_nt: TGTGCCAGCTCGACAGGTCCTGGAAACACCATATATTTT
d_call: -; j_call: TRBJ2-7; clone_size: few; v_call: TRBV6-5; cdr3_aa: CASSYSTHSGHYEQYF; cdr3_nt: TGTGCCAGCAGTTACTCCACTCACTCGGGACACTACGAGCAGTACTTC
d_call: -; j_call: TRBJ1-2; clone_size: once; v_call: TRBV7-2; cdr3_aa: CASTAAQTNYGYTF; cdr3_nt: TGTGCCAGCACCGCGGCACAGACTAACTATGGCTACACCTTC
d_call: TRBD2; j_call: TRBJ2-5; clone_size: -; v_call: TRBV5-4; cdr3_aa: CASQKLGTSSETQYF; cdr3_nt: TGTGCCAGCCAGAAGCTCGGGACTAGCAGTGAGACCCAGTACTTC
d_call: TRBD2; j_call: TRBJ2-2; clone_size: once; v_call: TRBV2; cdr3_aa: CASSLWASGGVNTGELFF; cdr3_nt: TGTGCCAGCAGTCTCTGGGCTAGCGGGGGGGTTAACACCGGGGAGCTGTTTTTT
d_call: -; j_call: TRBJ2-2; clone_size: -; v_call: TRBV7-8; cdr3_aa: CASTKTENTGELFF; cdr3_nt: TGTGCCAGCACCAAGACTGAGAACACCGGGGAGCTGTTTTTT
d_call: TRBD1; j_call: TRBJ1-2; clone_size: -; v_call: TRBV5-1; cdr3_aa: CASSLAGGAGYGYTF; cdr3_nt: TGCGCCAGCAGCTTGGCAGGGGGCGCAGGGTATGGCTACACCTTC
d_call: -; j_call: TRBJ2-3; clone_size: -; v_call: TRBV5-1; cdr3_aa: CASSLVAQDTQYF; cdr3_nt: TGCGCCAGCAGCTTGGTGGCACAAGATACGCAGTATTTT
d_call: -; j_call: TRBJ2-7; clone_size: -; v_call: TRBV6-1; cdr3_aa: CAIDGGPSYEQYF; cdr3_nt: TGTGCCATCGACGGGGGGCCCTCCTACGAGCAGTACTTC
d_call: -; j_call: TRBJ2-7; clone_size: -; v_call: TRBV30; cdr3_aa: CAWSPSKEQYF; cdr3_nt: TGTGCCTGGAGTCCATCGAAGGAACAGTACTTC
d_call: -; j_call: TRBJ1-4; clone_size: -; v_call: TRBV2; cdr3_aa: CASSVLRGTNEKLFF; cdr3_nt: TGTGCCAGCAGTGTTTTGAGGGGAACTAATGAAAAACTGTTTTTT
d_call: -; j_call: TRBJ1-2; clone_size: -; v_call: TRBV18; cdr3_aa: CASSPAGGPGSRIYGYTF; cdr3_nt: TGTGCCAGCTCACCGGCTGGCGGCCCCGGATCAAGAATCTATGGCTACACCTTC
d_call: TRBD1; j_call: TRBJ1-6; clone_size: once; v_call: TRBV19; cdr3_aa: CASSSRTGGDGSPLHF; cdr3_nt: TGTGCCAGTAGTAGCAGGACAGGGGGAGACGGTTCACCCCTCCACTTT
d_call: -; j_call: TRBJ1-1; clone_size: once; v_call: TRBV6-6; cdr3_aa: CASPTRGFEAFF; cdr3_nt: TGTGCCAGCCCAACTCGAGGGTTTGAAGCTTTCTTT
d_call: -; j_call: TRBJ1-2; clone_size: -; v_call: TRBV30; cdr3_aa: CAWSPGLNYGYTF; cdr3_nt: TGTGCCTGGAGTCCTGGACTCAACTATGGCTACACCTTC
d_call: TRBD1; j_call: TRBJ1-4; clone_size: -; v_call: TRBV19; cdr3_aa: CASSLNRGTNEKLFF; cdr3_nt: TGTGCCAGTAGTCTCAACAGGGGAACTAATGAAAAACTGTTTTTT
d_call: -; j_call: TRBJ2-2; clone_size: -; v_call: TRBV10-3; cdr3_aa: CAISDGQFTGELFF; cdr3_nt: TGTGCCATCAGTGACGGGCAGTTCACCGGGGAGCTGTTTTTT
d_call: TRBD2; j_call: TRBJ2-3; clone_size: -; v_call: TRBV6-5; cdr3_aa: CASSPLAGAGDTQYF; cdr3_nt: TGTGCCAGCAGTCCCCTAGCGGGGGCAGGTGATACGCAGTATTTT
d_call: TRBD2; j_call: TRBJ2-1; clone_size: -; v_call: TRBV5-8; cdr3_aa: CASSLSSGGIYNEQFF; cdr3_nt: TGTGCCAGCAGCTTGAGTAGCGGGGGGATTTACAATGAGCAGTTCTTC
d_call: -; j_call: TRBJ1-1; clone_size: -; v_call: TRBV18; cdr3_aa: CASSPRAGDTEAFF; cdr3_nt: TGTGCCAGCTCACCGAGGGCTGGGGACACTGAAGCTTTCTTT
d_call: TRBD1; j_call: TRBJ2-7; clone_size: -; v_call: TRBV14; cdr3_aa: CASSIGTATYEQYF; cdr3_nt: TGTGCCAGCAGCATCGGGACAGCCACCTACGAGCAGTACTTC
d_call: -; j_call: TRBJ2-3; clone_size: -; v_call: TRBV6-5; cdr3_aa: CASSSLFSTDTQYF; cdr3_nt: TGTGCCAGCAGTAGTCTTTTTTCCACAGATACGCAGTATTTT
d_call: -; j_call: TRBJ2-7; clone_size: -; v_call: TRBV28; cdr3_aa: CASSLDLDEQYF; cdr3_nt: TGTGCCAGCAGTTTAGATCTGGACGAGCAGTACTTC
d_call: TRBD2; j_call: TRBJ2-7; clone_size: -; v_call: TRBV5-1; cdr3_aa: CASSGGGVYEQYF; cdr3_nt: TGCGCCAGCAGCGGCGGGGGTGTCTACGAGCAGTACTTC
d_call: -; j_call: TRBJ1-1; clone_size: -; v_call: TRBV5-6; cdr3_aa: CASRGNLGSEAFF; cdr3_nt: TGTGCCAGTCGAGGTAATTTGGGCTCTGAAGCTTTCTTT
d_call: -; j_call: TRBJ1-1; clone_size: -; v_call: TRBV19; cdr3_aa: CASSRMGGVTEAFF; cdr3_nt: TGTGCCAGTAGTAGGATGGGGGGGGTCACTGAAGCTTTCTTT
d_call: TRBD1; j_call: TRBJ1-4; clone_size: -; v_call: TRBV30; cdr3_aa: CAWTQGSTNEKLFF; cdr3_nt: TGTGCCTGGACACAGGGGTCCACTAATGAAAAACTGTTTTTT
d_call: TRBD1; j_call: TRBJ1-1; clone_size: -; v_call: TRBV2; cdr3_aa: CASSGRRGQGFLLPAFF; cdr3_nt: TGTGCCAGCAGTGGAAGAAGGGGACAGGGTTTTTTACTTCCAGCTTTCTTT
d_call: -; j_call: TRBJ2-2; clone_size: -; v_call: TRBV6-1; cdr3_aa: CASRRDMLRGGELFF; cdr3_nt: TGTGCCAGCAGGCGGGACATGCTGAGGGGCGGGGAGCTGTTTTTT
d_call: TRBD1; j_call: TRBJ2-1; clone_size: -; v_call: TRBV27; cdr3_aa: CASRTLGQGSYNEQFF; cdr3_nt: TGTGCCAGCAGGACCCTAGGACAGGGGTCCTACAATGAGCAGTTCTTC
d_call: TRBD1; j_call: TRBJ1-2; clone_size: -; v_call: TRBV6-5; cdr3_aa: CASSYSGQGRGGYTF; cdr3_nt: TGTGCCAGCAGTTACTCCGGACAGGGGAGGGGAGGCTACACCTTC
d_call: TRBD1; j_call: TRBJ1-2; clone_size: -; v_call: TRBV4-3; cdr3_aa: CASILPRPHRGQHYGYTF; cdr3_nt: TGCGCCAGCATCCTCCCTCGACCCCACCGGGGACAGCACTATGGCTACACCTTC
d_call: TRBD2; j_call: TRBJ2-2; clone_size: -; v_call: TRBV5-1; cdr3_aa: CASSRKRGSGGPPWETGELFF; cdr3_nt: TGCGCCAGCAGCCGGAAAAGGGGGAGCGGGGGCCCGCCGTGGGAAACCGGGGAGCTGTTTTTT
d_call: TRBD1; j_call: TRBJ1-2; clone_size: -; v_call: TRBV19; cdr3_aa: CASSIDRALYGYTF; cdr3_nt: TGTGCCAGTAGTATTGACAGGGCGCTCTATGGCTACACCTTC
d_call: -; j_call: TRBJ1-1; clone_size: few; v_call: TRBV10-3; cdr3_aa: CAISGVNTEAFF; cdr3_nt: TGTGCCATCAGTGGAGTGAACACTGAAGCTTTCTTT
d_call: -; j_call: TRBJ2-5; clone_size: -; v_call: TRBV11-1; cdr3_aa: CASSFSAKETQYF; cdr3_nt: TGTGCCAGCAGCTTTTCAGCGAAAGAGACCCAGTACTTC
d_call: -; j_call: TRBJ1-5; clone_size: -; v_call: TRBV4-1; cdr3_aa: CASSPELMDQPQHF; cdr3_nt: TGCGCCAGCAGCCCCGAATTAATGGATCAGCCCCAGCATTTT
d_call: -; j_call: TRBJ1-1; clone_size: -; v_call: TRBV7-2; cdr3_aa: CASSRGVVDLGEAFF; cdr3_nt: TGTGCCAGCTCCAGGGGAGTAGTTGATTTGGGGGAAGCTTTCTTT
d_call: -; j_call: TRBJ1-1; clone_size: -; v_call: TRBV7-2; cdr3_aa: CASSQNNLPSTEAFF; cdr3_nt: TGTGCCAGCAGCCAGAACAATCTTCCTAGCACTGAAGCTTTCTTT
d_call: TRBD1; j_call: TRBJ1-4; clone_size: -; v_call: TRBV27; cdr3_aa: CASKGQGWSEKLFF; cdr3_nt: TGTGCCAGCAAAGGACAGGGATGGAGCGAAAAACTGTTTTTT
d_call: TRBD1; j_call: TRBJ1-1; clone_size: -; v_call: TRBV7-2; cdr3_aa: CASRKGTGNTEAFF; cdr3_nt: TGTGCCAGCAGAAAAGGGACAGGGAACACTGAAGCTTTCTTT
d_call: -; j_call: TRBJ1-5; clone_size: -; v_call: TRBV28; cdr3_aa: CASSLWQGGNQPQHF; cdr3_nt: TGTGCCAGCAGTTTATGGCAGGGCGGCAATCAGCCCCAGCATTTT
d_call: TRBD1; j_call: TRBJ2-7; clone_size: -; v_call: TRBV18; cdr3_aa: CASSPGTGDVAYEQYF; cdr3_nt: TGTGCCAGCTCACCCGGGACAGGGGATGTCGCCTACGAGCAGTACTTC
d_call: -; j_call: TRBJ2-5; clone_size: -; v_call: TRBV19; cdr3_aa: CASSPRGVQETQYF; cdr3_nt: TGTGCCAGTAGTCCCCGTGGAGTCCAAGAGACCCAGTACTTC
d_call: -; j_call: TRBJ1-5; clone_size: once; v_call: TRBV6-1; cdr3_aa: CASSEFGGNQPQHF; cdr3_nt: TGTGCCAGCAGTGAATTTGGGGGGAATCAGCCCCAGCATTTT
d_call: TRBD2; j_call: TRBJ2-5; clone_size: -; v_call: TRBV10-3; cdr3_aa: CAISVERGLVLTQETQYF; cdr3_nt: TGTGCCATCAGTGTGGAGCGGGGGTTGGTTTTGACGCAAGAGACCCAGTACTTC